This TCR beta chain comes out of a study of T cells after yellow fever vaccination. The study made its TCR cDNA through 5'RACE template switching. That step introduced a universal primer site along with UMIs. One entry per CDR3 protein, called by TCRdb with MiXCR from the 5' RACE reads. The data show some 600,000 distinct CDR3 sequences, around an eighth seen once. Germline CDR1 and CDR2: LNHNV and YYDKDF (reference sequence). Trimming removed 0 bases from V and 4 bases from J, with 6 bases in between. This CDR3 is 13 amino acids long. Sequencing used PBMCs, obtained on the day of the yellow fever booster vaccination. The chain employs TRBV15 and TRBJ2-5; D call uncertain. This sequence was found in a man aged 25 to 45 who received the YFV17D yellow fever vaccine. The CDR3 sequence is CATSRDLGETQYF. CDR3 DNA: TGTGCCACCAGCAGAGATTTGGGAGAGACCCAGTACTTC.